This T cell receptor (beta chain) was obtained from a study of control samples from healthy donors and cancer patients. Clones were sequenced by immunoSEQ multiplex PCR, and TCRdb holds only the in-frame ones, with some missing. The top ten clones hold about 3.9% of a sample with about 110,000 clones, approximately 88% of them seen once. V gave up 6 bases and J gave up 1 base, with 10 bases separating them. CDR3 length: 13 amino acids. The TCR originated in a woman aged 60-70 years with lung cancer. The rearrangement joins TRBV12-3 or TRBV12-4 to TRBJ2-7, with D perhaps matching TRBD1 (7 bases). Sequencing used PBMCs. The CDR3 spells CASRGGQSYEQYF. Here the CDR3 DNA reads TGTGCCAGCAGGGGGGGACAGTCCTACGAGCAGTACTTC.